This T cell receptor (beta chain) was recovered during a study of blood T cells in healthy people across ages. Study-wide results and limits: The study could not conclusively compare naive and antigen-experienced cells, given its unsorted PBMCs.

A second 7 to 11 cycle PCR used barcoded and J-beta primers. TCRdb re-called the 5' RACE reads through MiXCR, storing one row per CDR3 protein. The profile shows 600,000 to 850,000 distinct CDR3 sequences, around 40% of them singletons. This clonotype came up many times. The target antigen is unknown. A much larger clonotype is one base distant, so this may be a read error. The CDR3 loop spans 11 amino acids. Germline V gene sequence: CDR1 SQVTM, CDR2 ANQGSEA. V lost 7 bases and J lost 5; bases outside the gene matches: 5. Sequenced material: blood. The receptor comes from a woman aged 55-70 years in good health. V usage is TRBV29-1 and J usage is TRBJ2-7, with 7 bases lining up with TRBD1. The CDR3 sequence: CSGRQGDEQYF. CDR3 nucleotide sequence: TGCAGCGGCAGACAGGGTGACGAGCAGTACTTC.